This passage covers 18 T cell receptor beta chains from one sample sequenced in a study of shared T cell receptors in the human thymus. Sequencing used immunoSEQ multiplex PCR; TCRdb keeps in-frame clones, though not all of them. The sample comprises hundreds of thousands of clones, more than 70% of which are singletons, and more than 0.009% rests with the top ten. The sample was also reused in another study, on human thymus T cells.

Sequenced sample: thymocytes. The source of these receptors is a boy younger than two with a congenital heart defect.

V and J are TRBV15 and TRBJ2-7; D unresolved. The CDR3 has 11 residues. Germline V lookup: CDR1 LNHNV, CDR2 YYDKDF (reference sequence). Deletions cut 8 bases from V and 5 bases from J, with 10 bases between. The DNA for the CDR3 is TGTGCCACCGGCGGTTCTGACGAGCAGTACTTC. Its protein is CATGGSDEQYF.

This chain connects TRBV10-1 to TRBJ2-1, with 7 bases identical to TRBD2. Germline loops: CDR1 WNHNN, CDR2 SYGVQD (reference sequence). Trimming took 8 bases from V and 0 from J; bases not matched to a gene: 10. The CDR3 covers 16 residues. Here the CDR3 DNA reads TGCGCCAGCTCGTGGTGCGGGAGATACTCCTACAATGAGCAGTTCTTC. Protein sequence: CASSWCGRYSYNEQFF.

The gene calls are TRBV5-1 and TRBJ2-5, with D possibly being TRBD2 (7 bases). Germline loops: CDR1 SGHRS, CDR2 YFSETQ. This CDR3 comprises 12 residues. V was trimmed by 8 bases and J by 2 bases, leaving 10 bases between them. The CDR3 spells CARKGGQETQYF. The CDR3 DNA follows: TGCGCCAGGAAGGGGGGGCAAGAGACCCAGTACTTC.

The gene calls are TRBV10-2 and TRBJ1-1, with 9 bases matching TRBD1. Germline lookup yields CDR1 WSHSY and CDR2 SAAADI. This CDR3 is 17 amino acids long. V lost 5 bases, J lost 5 bases, and 15 bases stayed unmatched. For the CDR3, the DNA is TGCGCCAGCAGTACTCCGGGACAGGGATATGTACGGACTGAAGCTTTCTTT. It encodes CASSTPGQGYVRTEAFF.

V usage is TRBV4-3 and J usage is TRBJ2-3, with D maybe TRBD2 (6 bases). Germline assignment: CDR1 LGHNA and CDR2 YSLEER. V lost 0 bases to trimming and J lost 0 bases, with 13 bases between them. The CDR3 spans 17 residues. Here the CDR3 DNA reads TGCGCCAGCAGCCAAGATAGCGGAGCCGGGAGCACAGATACGCAGTATTTT. Its translation is CASSQDSGAGSTDTQYF.

The chain links TRBV28 to TRBJ2-7; 13 nucleotides line up with TRBD2. Germline assignment: CDR1 MDHEN and CDR2 SYDVKM. The J segment lost 4 bases and the V segment lost 4 bases, leaving 7 bases of the junction unmatched. The CDR3 has 16 residues. The CDR3 is CASSWNRTSGSYEQYF. The CDR3 bases are TGTGCCAGCAGTTGGAACCGGACTAGCGGGAGTTACGAGCAGTACTTC.

The chain uses TRBV28 and TRBJ1-6, with D perhaps TRBD1 (6 bases). The CDR3 runs to 18 residues. With 6 bases removed from V and 0 bases from J, the gap between germline ends came to 18 bases. CDR1 and CDR2 from the germline V gene are MDHEN and SYDVKM. CDR3 loop: CASSFRDTQSSYNSPLHF. Here the CDR3 DNA reads TGTGCCAGCAGCTTCCGGGACACTCAGAGCTCCTATAATTCACCCCTCCACTTT.

CDR3 sequence (DNA): TGTGCCAGCAGTTGCCCGACAGGGTTCCTTTCGCGTGGCTACACCTTC. This translates into CASSCPTGFLSRGYTF. This rearrangement joins TRBV28 to TRBJ1-2, with 7 bases lining up with TRBD1. V shed 4 bases, J shed 7 bases, and the junction held 15 bases outside the gene matches. CDR3 length: 16 amino acids. Germline CDR1 is MDHEN and CDR2 is SYDVKM.

This chain connects TRBV4-3 to TRBJ2-1; D is perhaps TRBD2 (6 bases). Trimming stripped 4 bases from V and 6 bases from J, with 19 bases between. CDR3 length equals 16 residues. Germline V gene data show CDR1 as LGHNA and CDR2 as YSLEER. This CDR3 reads CASSRPDSLGGNEQFF. The CDR3 region has the DNA TGCGCCAGCAGCCGTCCCGATTCCTTGGGAGGCAATGAGCAGTTCTTC.

The rearrangement links TRBV7-2 to TRBJ1-5; 8 positions agree with TRBD1. The V gene's germline CDR1 is SGHTA and CDR2 FQGNSA. The V gene end was trimmed by 4 bases and the J gene end by 0 bases; junction bases not matched to a gene: 11. CDR3 length equals 18 residues. CDR3 amino acids: CASSYHATGDYSNQPQHF. In nucleotides, the CDR3 is TGTGCCAGCAGCTACCATGCGACAGGGGATTATAGCAATCAGCCCCAGCATTTT.

A word on this clone: This specimen includes other DNA sequences encoding the same CDR3. The V call is TRBV27, the J call TRBJ2-3; D uncertain. Germline V CDR1 and CDR2: MNHEY, SMNVEV (reference sequence). V shed 5 bases and J shed 5 bases, with 8 bases lying between them. This CDR3 is built from 12 residues. The CDR3: CASSLSGDTQYF. For the CDR3, the DNA is TGTGCCAGCAGTCTGTCAGGAGATACGCAGTATTTT.

This chain joins TRBV28 and TRBJ2-4, with 12 bases identical to TRBD1. J was trimmed by 8 bases and V by 6 bases; bases with no gene match: 11. The CDR3 sequence is 16 residues long. The germline V gene has CDR1 MDHEN and CDR2 SYDVKM. Here the CDR3 reads CASSFGDRGPSDIQYF. CDR3 DNA sequence: TGTGCCAGCAGCTTTGGGGACAGGGGGCCTTCGGACATTCAGTACTTC.

This chain connects TRBV30 to TRBJ1-2, with no clear D. From germline, CDR1 is GTSNPN and CDR2 SVGIG (reference sequence). This CDR3 has 13 amino acids. Trimming pared 3 bases from V and 5 bases from J, leaving 13 bases between. CDR3 nucleotides: TGTGCCTGGAGGGATCAGGTTGCTTATGGCTACACCTTC. Its translation is CAWRDQVAYGYTF.

J is TRBJ2-3 and V is TRBV12-5, with TRBD2 matching 7 bases. J was trimmed by 4 bases and V by 6 bases; bases with no gene match: 10. The CDR3 is 15 residues long. CDR1 LGHNT and CDR2 FRNRAP come from the germline V gene. The CDR3 reads CASGSVGGPPDTQYF. The CDR3 DNA is TGTGCTAGTGGCTCAGTGGGAGGGCCCCCAGATACGCAGTATTTT.

The rearrangement uses TRBV27 and TRBJ1-3; no definite D call. The CDR3 runs 13 residues. Germline CDR1 reads MNHEY; CDR2 reads SMNVEV (reference sequence). With 6 bases removed from V and 0 bases from J, the gap between germline ends came to 6 bases. As DNA, the CDR3 is TGTGCCAGCAGCCCGTACTCTGGAAACACCATATATTTT. It yields the protein CASSPYSGNTIYF.

Written as DNA, the CDR3 is TGCGCCAGCAGTAACTCTCCTAGCGGGATCTCCTACGAGCAGTACTTC. It is translated as CASSNSPSGISYEQYF. This chain connects TRBV10-2 to TRBJ2-7; 9 bases are shared with TRBD2. V lost 5 bases to trimming and J lost 0 bases; unmatched junction nucleotides: 8. The CDR3 contains 16 residues. Germline V gene sequence: CDR1 WSHSY, CDR2 SAAADI.

The chain joins TRBV6-5 to TRBJ2-3; perhaps TRBD2 as D (5 bases). V was pared by 2 bases and J by 4 bases, with 7 bases between. This CDR3 spans 13 amino acids. Germline-derived CDR1 and CDR2 are MNHEY and SVGAGI. Here the CDR3 reads CASSYEEADTQYF. Written as DNA, the CDR3 is TGTGCCAGCAGTTACGAGGAGGCAGATACGCAGTATTTT.

The V gene is TRBV4-3, the J gene TRBJ2-2; D perhaps matches TRBD1 (5 bases). V was shortened by 2 bases and J by 0 bases, with 19 bases between the two germline ends. Germline CDR1 LGHNA, CDR2 YSLEER. This CDR3 region has 19 residues. The CDR3 protein is CASSQNRDQGRSNTGELFF. CDR3 coding DNA: TGCGCCAGCAGCCAAAACCGAGACCAGGGAAGGTCGAACACCGGGGAGCTGTTTTTT.